Listed below are T cell receptor beta chains from one sample, sequenced in a study of cytomegalovirus exposure and HLA in healthy donors. TCRdb keeps only in-frame clones here, not all; method: immunoSEQ multiplex PCR. Of around 150,000 clones listed, roughly 76% were seen once; the top ten hold around 3.6%. The sequencing sample was made of PBMCs. Source of these receptors: a man aged 18 to 30 in good health and CMV-seronegative. The CDR3 runs from the conserved cysteine through the conserved F or W. A D gene is named only where the DNA matches it firmly. Size values are once, few and many counts, or a class for expanded clones, and some rows have none.

J	D	V	size	DNA	CDR3
TRBJ2-1	TRBD1	TRBV25-1	-	TGTGCCAGCAGTGAATTTGTTTCAGGGGGCGCAAAGTACAATGAGCAGTTCTTC	CASSEFVSGGAKYNEQFF
TRBJ2-7	TRBD1	TRBV6-6	few	TGTGCCAGCAGTTACTCGACAGGGGGGACCTACGAGCAGTACTTC	CASSYSTGGTYEQYF
TRBJ1-3	-	TRBV11-3	few	TGTGCCAGCAGCTCCTTACAGGGCTCTGGAAACACCATATATTTT	CASSSLQGSGNTIYF
TRBJ1-1	-	TRBV11-3	-	TGTGCCAGCAGCTTAGGACAGACCCTGAACACTGAAGCTTTCTTT	CASSLGQTLNTEAFF
TRBJ2-2	-	TRBV7-9	-	TGTGCCAGCAGCTTAGCCAGGGAGAACACCGGGGAGCTGTTTTTT	CASSLARENTGELFF
TRBJ2-1	-	TRBV7-9	few	TGTGCCAGCAGCTTATCAGGCAATGAGCAGTTCTTC	CASSLSGNEQFF
TRBJ2-3	-	TRBV2	-	TGTGCCAGCAGTGATAAGGGGCCCACAGATACGCAGTATTTT	CASSDKGPTDTQYF
TRBJ1-4	-	TRBV7-9	-	TGTGCCAGCACCCAGGGTGCGCCTAATGAAAAACTGTTTTTT	CASTQGAPNEKLFF
TRBJ2-1	TRBD2	TRBV7-9	few	TGTGCCAGCAGCCCCCCACTAGCGGCATACTACAATGAGCAGTTCTTC	CASSPPLAAYYNEQFF
TRBJ2-7	-	TRBV7-7	-	TGTGCCAGCAGCTTAGGTCGGGAAGGGGGAGACGAGCAGTACTTC	CASSLGREGGDEQYF
TRBJ2-6	TRBD1	TRBV7-2	few	TGTGCCAGCAGCCTCCAGGGGGCCCCCCTCTCTGGGGCCAACGTCCTGACTTTC	CASSLQGAPLSGANVLTF
TRBJ1-1	TRBD1	TRBV6-1	-	TGTGCCAGCCGAACAGGGGGGATGAACACTGAAGCTTTCTTT	CASRTGGMNTEAFF
TRBJ1-5	-	TRBV6-6	once	TGTGCCAGCAGTACCAGGGGACCCCAGCATTTT	CASSTRGPQHF
TRBJ2-3	TRBD1	TRBV6-1	-	TGTGCCAGCAGTGAATTAAGGACAGGGGGGGATACGCAGTATTTT	CASSELRTGGDTQYF
TRBJ2-7	TRBD2	TRBV9	-	TGTGCCAGCAGCGTATGGCCTAGCGGCTCCTACGAGCAGTACTTC	CASSVWPSGSYEQYF
TRBJ1-1	-	TRBV28	-	TGTGCCAGCAGTGGGGGGGGTAGGGTCACTGAAGCTTTCTTT	CASSGGGRVTEAFF
TRBJ2-5	-	TRBV6-5	-	TGTGCCAGCAGTTACAGAGGCAGGGCGGGGGAGACCCAGTACTTC	CASSYRGRAGETQYF
TRBJ1-1	TRBD1	TRBV2	-	TGTGCCAGTCGGGACAGCATGAACACTGAAGCTTTCTTT	CASRDSMNTEAFF
TRBJ1-4	-	TRBV28	-	TGTGCCAGCAGGGGGCTAACTAATGAAAAACTGTTTTTT	CASRGLTNEKLFF
TRBJ1-4	TRBD1	TRBV5-8	-	TGTGCCAGCAGCTTGCCCGGGACAGCTAATGAAAAACTGTTTTTT	CASSLPGTANEKLFF
TRBJ2-1	TRBD2	TRBV6-6	-	TGTGCCAGCAGGGGACTAGCGGGAGTAGACAATGAGCAGTTCTTC	CASRGLAGVDNEQFF